This TCR beta chain was captured in a study of T cells after posttransplantation cyclophosphamide. CDR1 and CDR2 (germline): SGHVS, FQNEAQ. CDR3 length equals 16 residues. Trimming took 6 bases from V and 1 from J; bases not matched to a gene: 10. Peripheral blood was collected from the related graft donor on the marrow donation day. With respect to this clone: The antigen remains unidentified.

Study-level findings and limits: TRB clonality was highly associated with recipient CMV seropositivity and reactivation.

Some clones are missing from TCRdb's copy, which holds only in-frame ones; the method was immunoSEQ multiplex PCR. The table lists 41,000 or so clones, with no singletons. The sample taken for sequencing was PBMCs. The genes are TRBV7-8 and TRBJ1-1; TRBD1 aligns across 8 bases. This clonotype originated in a man aged 30 to 45 in good health and a related stem cell transplant donor. For the CDR3, the DNA is TGTGCCAGCAGTTTTGACAGGGGCAGGGAGAACACTGAAGCTTTCTTT. This gives the protein CASSFDRGRENTEAFF.